The 16 T cell receptor beta chains presented below share a single source sample, sequenced in a study of T cells in Graves' hyperthyroidism and ophthalmopathy. Amplified regions were TCR beta CDR3 sequences from RNA transcripts. The TCR CDR3 was amplified in a first-round RT-PCR using the HTBI primer set. TCRdb processed the multiplex PCR reads anew with MiXCR; each CDR3 protein has one entry. The sample consists of some 600,000 distinct CDR3 sequences, around 13% of them appearing once. Sequencing was carried out using blood. The receptor source for this set is a young woman with Graves' hyperthyroidism that later progressed to Graves' ophthalmopathy.

The chain has TRBV12-3 or TRBV12-4 and TRBJ2-2, with 10 bases identical to TRBD1. The trim removed 3 bases at V and 4 bases at J, leaving 2 bases unmatched. The CDR3 totals 15 residues. This CDR3 is CASSFRTGGTGELFF. The CDR3 bases are TGTGCCAGCAGTTTCAGGACAGGGGGCACCGGGGAGCTGTTTTTT.

This clonotype has more than one count but fewer than ten. The gene calls are TRBV6-2 or TRBV6-3 and TRBJ2-7; D tentatively fits TRBD1 or TRBD2 (5 bases each). V dropped 0 bases and J dropped 3 bases, with 9 bases sitting between them. The CDR3 totals 14 residues. From germline, CDR1 is MNHEY and CDR2 SVGEGT. The CDR3 loop is CASSYSRDDYEQYF. The CDR3 region has the DNA TGTGCCAGCAGTTACTCTCGGGACGACTACGAGCAGTACTTC.

This clonotype was seen ten or more times. The chain links TRBV28 to TRBJ2-1, with D hard to call. Germline loops: CDR1 MDHEN, CDR2 SYDVKM. This CDR3 has 14 residues. The germline V and J ends were trimmed by 5 bases and 4 bases, with 12 bases remaining between them. The CDR3 DNA is TGTGCCAGCAGTCCGGGCTCCCTGTACAATGAGCAGTTCTTC. This translates into CASSPGSLYNEQFF.

This clonotype was counted only a few times. This sequence joins TRBV7-9 and TRBJ2-2, with TRBD1 matching 8 bases. This CDR3 has 16 amino acids. The V segment lost 4 bases and the J segment 4 bases; nucleotides outside the gene matches: 8. From germline, CDR1 is SEHNR and CDR2 FQNEAQ (reference sequence). DNA of the CDR3: TGTGCCAGCAGCTACGAGGCAGGGGGCCCCACCGGGGAGCTGTTTTTT. Its translation is CASSYEAGGPTGELFF.

This clonotype was counted only a few times. V and J are TRBV6-1 and TRBJ2-5, with 8 bases aligning to TRBD1. This CDR3 has 17 amino acids. Germline-derived CDR1 and CDR2 are MNHNS and SASEGT. Trimming took 5 bases from V and 5 from J; bases not matched to a gene: 16. CDR3 sequence: CASSLVQGVNRGETQYF. CDR3 in DNA: TGTGCCAGCAGTTTGGTACAGGGGGTGAACAGAGGGGAGACCCAGTACTTC.

This clonotype was seen ten or more times. The rearrangement uses TRBV28 and TRBJ1-5, with 11 bases aligning to TRBD1. From germline, CDR1 is MDHEN and CDR2 SYDVKM. The junction had 7 bases not matched to a gene; V was cut back by 6 bases and J by 6 bases. The CDR3 runs to 15 residues. The CDR3 coding sequence is TGTGCCAGCAGAACGGGACAGGGGGGGACTCAGCCCCAGCATTTT. Amino acid sequence: CASRTGQGGTQPQHF.

This clonotype was picked up a small number of times. The V call is TRBV12-3 or TRBV12-4, the J call TRBJ2-1; 13 bases align to TRBD2. V dropped 6 bases and J dropped 10; count of bases not matched to a gene: 9. CDR3 length: 15 residues. The CDR3, as DNA: TGTGCCAGCAGCAGGGGACTAGCGGGGCCTCCGGAGCAGTTCTTC. It encodes CASSRGLAGPPEQFF.

This chain uses TRBV11-2 with TRBJ1-1; 7 positions agree with TRBD1. Per germline, CDR1 SGHAT and CDR2 FQNNGV. V dropped 1 base and J dropped 0; count of bases not matched to a gene: 5. The CDR3 runs 16 residues. The CDR3 nucleotides read TGTGCCAGCAGCTTAGCTGGGGACAGCCTGAACACTGAAGCTTTCTTT. Translation gives CASSLAGDSLNTEAFF.

This clonotype is a singleton in its sample. A much larger clone differs from this one at a single base, so this may be a read error. The chain joins TRBV18 to TRBJ1-5; D is undetermined. V was pared by 3 bases and J by 3 bases, with 12 bases between. Germline V lookup: CDR1 KGHSH, CDR2 LQKENI. The CDR3 extends over 15 amino acids. The CDR3 sequence: CASSPSRGSNQPQHF. The CDR3 DNA reads as TGTGCCAGCTCACCGTCTAGAGGTTCCAATCAGCCCCAGCATTTT.

This clonotype was found a few times. The chain has TRBV7-6 and TRBJ2-1; 13 nucleotides line up with TRBD2. The CDR3 runs 15 residues. Germline V CDR1 and CDR2: SGHVS, FNYEAQ. V lost 4 bases, J lost 8 bases, and 5 bases stayed unmatched. CDR3 DNA sequence: TGTGCCAGCAGCTCCACTAGCGGGAGGGCCTATGAGCAGTTCTTC. Encoded protein: CASSSTSGRAYEQFF.

This clonotype was counted at least ten times. This chain uses TRBV7-8 with TRBJ2-3; 8 bases map to TRBD1. This CDR3 comprises 16 residues. V was pared by 5 bases and J by 3 bases, with 10 bases of the junction left unmatched. Germline CDR1 is SGHVS and CDR2 is FQNEAQ. The CDR3 loop reads CASSQDPGGGTDTQYF. The CDR3 nucleotides are TGTGCCAGCAGCCAAGATCCAGGGGGCGGAACAGATACGCAGTATTTT.

This clonotype was counted between two and nine times. This chain joins TRBV5-1 and TRBJ1-4; 7 nucleotides match TRBD1. The germline V gene has CDR1 SGHRS and CDR2 YFSETQ. Trimming took 4 bases from V and 8 from J; bases not matched to a gene: 14. The length of the CDR3 is 16 residues. The CDR3 region is CASSPGGAGGFEKLFF. The CDR3 DNA reads as TGCGCCAGCAGCCCGGGGGGGGCAGGGGGTTTCGAAAAACTGTTTTTT.

The table lists this clonotype with a few counts. The rearrangement joins TRBV20-1 to TRBJ2-1; unclear D gene. In germline, CDR1 is DFQATT, CDR2 SNEGSKA (reference sequence). The CDR3 spans 13 residues. V gave up 0 bases and J gave up 9 bases, with 12 bases separating them. CDR3 region: CSARDPSHGEQFF. The CDR3 bases are TGCAGTGCTAGAGATCCGTCCCATGGTGAGCAGTTCTTC.

This clonotype turned up a few times. V gene TRBV28 combines with J gene TRBJ2-7, with TRBD2 identical over 12 bases. This CDR3 comprises 14 residues. From germline, CDR1 is MDHEN and CDR2 SYDVKM. Trimming cost V 5 bases and J 6 bases; bases outside gene matches: 5. CDR3 amino acids: CASSPGLAGFEQYF. In DNA, the CDR3 is TGTGCCAGCAGTCCCGGACTAGCGGGGTTCGAGCAGTACTTC.

In its sample, this clonotype was seen once. A read error is possible here, since a much larger clone lies one base away. The genes are TRBV7-9 and TRBJ2-7; the D gene is possibly TRBD2 (7 bases). Trimming shortened V by 2 bases and J by 5 bases, and 13 bases separated the two germline ends. This CDR3 comprises 14 residues. Germline V gene lookup returns CDR1 SEHNR and CDR2 FQNEAQ (reference sequence). The CDR3 DNA sequence: TGTGCCAGCAGCTTACGGGGGGCGGCCAACGAGCAGTACTTC. Amino acids: CASSLRGAANEQYF.

The chain recombines TRBV4-1 with TRBJ1-1; possible D gene TRBD1, 6 bases. The length of the CDR3 is 13 residues. V dropped 5 bases and J dropped 4 bases, with 11 bases sitting between them. Germline V gene sequence: CDR1 MGHRA, CDR2 YSYEKL. The CDR3 sequence: CASSKGGATEAFF. Written as DNA, the CDR3 is TGCGCCAGCAGCAAGGGGGGGGCCACTGAAGCTTTCTTT.